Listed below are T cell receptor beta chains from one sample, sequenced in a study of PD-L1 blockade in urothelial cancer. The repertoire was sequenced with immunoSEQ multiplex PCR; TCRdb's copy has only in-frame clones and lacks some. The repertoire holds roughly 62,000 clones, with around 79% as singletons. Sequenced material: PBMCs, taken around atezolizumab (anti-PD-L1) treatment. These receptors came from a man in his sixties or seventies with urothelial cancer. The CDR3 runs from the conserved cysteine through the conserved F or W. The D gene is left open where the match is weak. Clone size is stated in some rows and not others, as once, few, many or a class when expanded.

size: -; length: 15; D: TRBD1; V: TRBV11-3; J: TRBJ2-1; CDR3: CASSLGQVLDNEQFF; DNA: TGTGCCAGCAGCTTGGGACAGGTCCTGGACAATGAGCAGTTCTTC
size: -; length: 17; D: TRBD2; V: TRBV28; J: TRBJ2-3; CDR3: CTSSLPGVSGRADTQYF; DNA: TGTACCAGCAGTTTACCCGGGGTAAGCGGGAGGGCAGATACGCAGTATTTT
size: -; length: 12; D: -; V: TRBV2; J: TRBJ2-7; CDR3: CASSARVGEQYF; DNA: TGTGCCAGCAGTGCCAGGGTTGGCGAGCAGTACTTC
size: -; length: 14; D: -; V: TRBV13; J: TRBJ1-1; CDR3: CASSLGPLTPEAFF; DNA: TGTGCCAGCAGCTTAGGACCCCTTACTCCCGAAGCTTTCTTT
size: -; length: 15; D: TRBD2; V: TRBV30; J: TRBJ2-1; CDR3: CACNVRGLADNEQFF; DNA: TGTGCCTGCAATGTAAGGGGACTAGCGGACAATGAGCAGTTCTTC
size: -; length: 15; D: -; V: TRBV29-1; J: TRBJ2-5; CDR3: CSVRLLQGPAETQYF; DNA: TGCAGCGTTAGACTTCTACAGGGTCCTGCAGAGACCCAGTACTTC
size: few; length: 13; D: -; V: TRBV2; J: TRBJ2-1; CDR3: CASRRDLDDEQFF; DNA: TGTGCCAGCAGGCGGGACCTAGACGATGAGCAGTTCTTC
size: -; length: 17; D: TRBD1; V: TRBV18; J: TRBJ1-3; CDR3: CASSPNTGQHSGNTIYF; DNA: TGTGCCAGCTCACCAAATACGGGACAGCACTCTGGAAACACCATATATTTT
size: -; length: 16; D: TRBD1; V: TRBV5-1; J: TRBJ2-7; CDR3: CASSPRGTGRTYEQYF; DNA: TGCGCCAGCAGCCCCCGGGGGACAGGGCGAACCTACGAGCAGTACTTC
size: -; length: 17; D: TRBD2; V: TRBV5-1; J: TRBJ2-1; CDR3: CASSRTSGRRSYNEQFF; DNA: TGCGCCAGCAGTCGGACTAGCGGTCGACGCTCCTACAATGAGCAGTTCTTC
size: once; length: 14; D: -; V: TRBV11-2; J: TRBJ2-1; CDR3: CASSLAPQNNEQFF; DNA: TGTGCCAGCAGCTTAGCACCGCAGAACAATGAGCAGTTCTTC
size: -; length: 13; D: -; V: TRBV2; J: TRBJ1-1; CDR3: CASSVHLNTEAFF; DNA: TGTGCCAGCAGTGTCCATTTGAACACTGAAGCTTTCTTT
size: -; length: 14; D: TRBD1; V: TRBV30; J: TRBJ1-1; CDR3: CAWSLQGARAEAFF; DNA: TGTGCCTGGAGTCTACAGGGGGCGCGGGCTGAAGCTTTCTTT
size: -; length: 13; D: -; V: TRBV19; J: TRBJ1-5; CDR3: CASSLQVTQPQHF; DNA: TGTGCCAGTAGTCTACAGGTAACGCAGCCCCAGCATTTT
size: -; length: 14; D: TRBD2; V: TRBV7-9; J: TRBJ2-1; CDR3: CASSSAGGYNEQFF; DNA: TGTGCCAGCAGCTCCGCGGGAGGGTACAATGAGCAGTTCTTC
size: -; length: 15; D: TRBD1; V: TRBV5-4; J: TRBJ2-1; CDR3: CASSFGTGGYNEQFF; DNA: TGTGCCAGCAGCTTCGGGACAGGGGGCTACAATGAGCAGTTCTTC
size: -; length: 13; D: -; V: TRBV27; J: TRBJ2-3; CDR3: CASRRPNTDTQYF; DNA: TGTGCCAGCAGGCGCCCGAACACAGATACGCAGTATTTT
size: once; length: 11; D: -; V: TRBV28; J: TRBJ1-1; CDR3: CASSSYPEAFF; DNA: TGTGCCAGCAGTTCCTACCCCGAAGCTTTCTTT
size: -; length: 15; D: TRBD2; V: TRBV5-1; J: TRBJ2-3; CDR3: CASKRSSGSTDTQYF; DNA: TGCGCCAGTAAGAGGTCTAGCGGTAGCACAGATACGCAGTATTTT
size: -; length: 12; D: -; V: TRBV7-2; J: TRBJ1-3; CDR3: CALGISGNTIYF; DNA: TGTGCCCTCGGGATATCAGGAAACACCATATATTTT
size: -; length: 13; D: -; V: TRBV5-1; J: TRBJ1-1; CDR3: CASSLAGDSEAFF; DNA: TGCGCCAGCAGCTTGGCGGGGGATTCTGAAGCTTTCTTT
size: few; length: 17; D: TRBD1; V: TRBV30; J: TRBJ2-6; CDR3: CAWRRDRVLSGANVLTF; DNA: TGTGCCTGGAGGCGGGACAGGGTTCTCTCTGGGGCCAACGTCCTGACTTTC
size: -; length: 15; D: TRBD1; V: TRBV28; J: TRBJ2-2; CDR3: CASTSGGANTGELFF; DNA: TGTGCCAGCACCTCAGGGGGTGCGAACACCGGGGAGCTGTTTTTT
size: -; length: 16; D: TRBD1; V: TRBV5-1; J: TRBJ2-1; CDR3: CASSPGQDYTYNEQFF; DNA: TGCGCCAGCAGCCCCGGACAGGATTATACCTACAATGAGCAGTTCTTC
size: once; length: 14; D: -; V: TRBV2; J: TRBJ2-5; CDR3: CASSVQQGGETQYF; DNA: TGTGCCAGCAGTGTCCAACAGGGCGGCGAGACCCAGTACTTC
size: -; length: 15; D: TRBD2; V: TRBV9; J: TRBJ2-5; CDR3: CASNRLAGVEETQYF; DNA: TGTGCCAGCAACCGACTAGCGGGAGTGGAGGAGACCCAGTACTTC
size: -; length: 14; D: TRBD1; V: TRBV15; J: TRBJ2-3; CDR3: CATSRRDRADTQYF; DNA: TGTGCCACCAGCAGACGGGACAGGGCAGATACGCAGTATTTT
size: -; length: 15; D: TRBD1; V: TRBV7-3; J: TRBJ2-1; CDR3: CASSLNRGEYNEQFF; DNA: TGTGCCAGCAGCTTAAACAGGGGTGAATACAATGAGCAGTTCTTC
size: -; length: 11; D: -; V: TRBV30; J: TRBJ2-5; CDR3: CAWRRGETQYF; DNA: TGTGCCTGGAGACGAGGGGAGACCCAGTACTTC
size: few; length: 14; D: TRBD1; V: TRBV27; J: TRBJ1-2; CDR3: CASSAGTGGHGYTF; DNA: TGTGCCAGCAGTGCCGGGACAGGGGGCCATGGCTACACCTTC
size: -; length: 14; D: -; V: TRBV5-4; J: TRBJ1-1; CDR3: CASNKAGGPTEAFF; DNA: TGTGCCAGCAACAAGGCGGGGGGGCCCACTGAAGCTTTCTTT
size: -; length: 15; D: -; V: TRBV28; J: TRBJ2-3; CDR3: CASSLIQGASDTQYF; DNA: TGTGCCAGCAGTTTAATACAGGGTGCGTCAGATACGCAGTATTTT
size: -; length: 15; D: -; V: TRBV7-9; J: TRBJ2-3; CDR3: CASSFGTLVTDTQYF; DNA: TGTGCCAGCAGCTTCGGGACACTAGTCACGGATACGCAGTATTTT
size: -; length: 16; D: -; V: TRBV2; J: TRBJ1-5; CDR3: CASRIGGENGIQPQHF; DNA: TGTGCCAGCAGAATTGGGGGGGAGAATGGTATACAGCCCCAGCATTTT
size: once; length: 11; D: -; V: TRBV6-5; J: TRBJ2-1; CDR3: CASSRGNEQFF; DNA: TGTGCCAGCAGCAGGGGCAATGAGCAGTTCTTC
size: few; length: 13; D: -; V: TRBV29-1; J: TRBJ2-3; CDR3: CSVDWGDTDTQYF; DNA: TGCAGCGTTGACTGGGGAGATACAGATACGCAGTATTTT
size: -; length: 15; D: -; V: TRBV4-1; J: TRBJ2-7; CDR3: CASSQDRDSSYEQYF; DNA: TGCGCCAGCAGCCAAGATCGTGACAGTTCCTACGAGCAGTACTTC
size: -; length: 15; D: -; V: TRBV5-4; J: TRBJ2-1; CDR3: CASSWGGTAYNEQFF; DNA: TGTGCCAGCAGCTGGGGAGGTACGGCCTACAATGAGCAGTTCTTC
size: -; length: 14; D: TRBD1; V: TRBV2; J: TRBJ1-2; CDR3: CASSRMDRGGGYTF; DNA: TGTGCCAGCAGCCGGATGGACAGGGGGGGTGGCTACACCTTC
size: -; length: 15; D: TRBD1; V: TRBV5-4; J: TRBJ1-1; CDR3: CASSSRQGMNTEAFF; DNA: TGTGCCAGCAGCTCCCGACAGGGAATGAACACTGAAGCTTTCTTT
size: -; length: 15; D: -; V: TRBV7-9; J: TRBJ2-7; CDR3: CASSAGRVSASEQYF; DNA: TGTGCCAGCAGCGCCGGGCGGGTCTCCGCAAGCGAGCAGTACTTC
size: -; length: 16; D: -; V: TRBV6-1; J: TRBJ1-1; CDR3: CASSDFGGKARTEAFF; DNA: TGTGCCAGCAGTGATTTTGGGGGGAAGGCTCGCACTGAAGCTTTCTTT
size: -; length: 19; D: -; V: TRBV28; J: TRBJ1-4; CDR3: CASSLFPQAPTTTNEKLFF; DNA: TGTGCCAGCAGTTTATTTCCACAGGCTCCAACTACAACTAATGAAAAACTGTTTTTT